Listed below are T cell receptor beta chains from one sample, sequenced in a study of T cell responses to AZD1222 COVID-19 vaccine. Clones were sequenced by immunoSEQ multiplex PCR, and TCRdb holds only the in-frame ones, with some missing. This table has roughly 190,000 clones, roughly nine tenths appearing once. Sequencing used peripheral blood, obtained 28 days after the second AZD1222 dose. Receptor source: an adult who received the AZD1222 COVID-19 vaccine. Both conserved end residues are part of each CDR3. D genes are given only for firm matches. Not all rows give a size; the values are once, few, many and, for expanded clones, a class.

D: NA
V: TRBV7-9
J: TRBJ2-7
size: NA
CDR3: CASSLIRAGRSYEQYF
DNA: TGTGCCAGCAGCTTAATTCGGGCAGGGAGGTCCTACGAGCAGTACTTC

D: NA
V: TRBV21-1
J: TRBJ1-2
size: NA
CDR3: CASAWTGVDYGYTF
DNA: TGTGCCAGCGCCTGGACAGGGGTGGACTATGGCTACACCTTC

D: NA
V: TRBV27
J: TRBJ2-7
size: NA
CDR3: CASRMGGGRISYEQYF
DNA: TGTGCCAGCAGGATGGGGGGCGGGAGAATCTCCTACGAGCAGTACTTC

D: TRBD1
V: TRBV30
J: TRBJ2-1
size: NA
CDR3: CAWSAIGQGIEQFF
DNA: TGTGCCTGGAGTGCAATAGGACAGGGGATTGAGCAGTTCTTC

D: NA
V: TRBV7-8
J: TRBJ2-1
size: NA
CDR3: CASRDPRGEGYNEQFF
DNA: TGTGCCAGCAGGGACCCTAGGGGGGAGGGCTACAATGAGCAGTTCTTC

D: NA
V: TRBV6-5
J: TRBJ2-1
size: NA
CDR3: CASWTASNEQFF
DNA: TGTGCCAGTTGGACAGCTTCCAATGAGCAGTTCTTC

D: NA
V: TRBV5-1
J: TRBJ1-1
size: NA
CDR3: CASSPGQGGLLEAFF
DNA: TGCGCCAGCAGCCCCGGGCAGGGTGGGTTGCTAGAAGCTTTCTTT

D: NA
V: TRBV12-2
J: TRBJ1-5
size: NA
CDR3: CASRTEGGSPQPQHF
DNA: TGTGCAAGTCGTACTGAAGGGGGGAGTCCTCAGCCCCAGCATTTT

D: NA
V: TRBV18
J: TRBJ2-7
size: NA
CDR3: CASSPPSLDEQYF
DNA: TGTGCCAGCTCACCACCGAGCTTGGACGAGCAGTACTTC

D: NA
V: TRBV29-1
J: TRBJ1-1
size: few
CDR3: CSVEFGGTEAFF
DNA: TGCAGCGTTGAATTTGGTGGGACTGAAGCTTTCTTT

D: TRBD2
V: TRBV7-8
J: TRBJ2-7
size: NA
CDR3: CASTRNKGRGLADSYEQYF
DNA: TGTGCCAGCACCCGAAATAAAGGTCGAGGACTAGCGGACTCCTACGAGCAGTACTTC

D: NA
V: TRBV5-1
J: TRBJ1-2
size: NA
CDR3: CASSYETGARGYTF
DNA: TGCGCCAGCAGCTACGAGACAGGTGCTAGGGGCTACACCTTC

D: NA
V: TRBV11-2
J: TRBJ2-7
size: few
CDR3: CASSLDPGGYEQYF
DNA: TGTGCCAGCAGCTTAGATCCGGGCGGCTACGAGCAGTACTTC

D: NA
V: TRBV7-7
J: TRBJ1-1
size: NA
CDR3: CASSPIGQGAEAFF
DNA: TGTGCTAGCAGCCCTATCGGGCAGGGAGCTGAAGCTTTCTTT

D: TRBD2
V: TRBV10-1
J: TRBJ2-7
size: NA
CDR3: CASSDGGVAYEQYF
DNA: TGCGCCAGCAGTGACGGGGGGGTAGCCTACGAGCAGTACTTC

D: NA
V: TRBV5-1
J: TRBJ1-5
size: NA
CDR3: CASSLEGGRNQPQHF
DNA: TGCGCCAGCAGCTTGGAAGGGGGACGCAATCAGCCCCAGCATTTT

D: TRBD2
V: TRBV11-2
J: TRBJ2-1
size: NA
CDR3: CASEAGGYNEQFF
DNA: TGTGCCAGCGAAGCGGGAGGATACAATGAGCAGTTCTTC

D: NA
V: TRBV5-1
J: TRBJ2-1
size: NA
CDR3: CASSKDYEQFF
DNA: TGCGCCAGCAGCAAAGATTATGAGCAGTTCTTC

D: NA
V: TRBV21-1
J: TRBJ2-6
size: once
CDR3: CASSKDACRPSGANVLTF
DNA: TGTGCCAGCAGCAAAGACGCCTGCCGCCCGTCTGGGGCCAACGTCCTGACTTTC

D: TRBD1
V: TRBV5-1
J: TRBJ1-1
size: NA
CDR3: CASSSLTGGITEAFF
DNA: TGCGCCAGCAGCTCCTTGACAGGGGGCATAACTGAAGCTTTCTTT

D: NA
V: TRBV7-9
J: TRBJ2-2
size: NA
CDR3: CASRGGLSQPTGELFF
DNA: TGTGCCAGCAGGGGAGGACTTTCCCAACCAACCGGGGAGCTGTTTTTT

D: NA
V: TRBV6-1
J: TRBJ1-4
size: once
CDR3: CASSDQDNEKLFF
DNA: TGTGCCAGCAGTGACCAGGATAATGAAAAACTGTTTTTT

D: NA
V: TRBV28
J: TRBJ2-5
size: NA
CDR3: CASERTEQETQYF
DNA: TGTGCCAGCGAAAGGACAGAACAAGAGACCCAGTACTTC

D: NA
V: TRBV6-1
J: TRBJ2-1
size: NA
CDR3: CASSVEWPSAYNEQFF
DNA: TGTGCCAGCAGTGTAGAGTGGCCCTCGGCGTACAATGAGCAGTTCTTC

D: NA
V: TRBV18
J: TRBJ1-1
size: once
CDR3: CASSTDLNTEAFF
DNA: TGTGCCAGCTCTACCGACCTGAACACTGAAGCTTTCTTT

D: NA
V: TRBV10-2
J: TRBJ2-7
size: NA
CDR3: CASSESKSLDHEQYF
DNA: TGCGCCAGCAGTGAGTCGAAAAGTCTCGACCACGAGCAGTACTTC

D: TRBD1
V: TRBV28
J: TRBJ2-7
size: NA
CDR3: CASSSIRPKNRDRAYEQYF
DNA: TGTGCCAGCAGTTCAATCCGTCCAAAAAACCGGGACAGGGCCTACGAGCAGTACTTC

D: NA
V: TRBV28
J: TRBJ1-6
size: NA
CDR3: CASSSAYNSPLHF
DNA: TGTGCCAGCAGTTCGGCGTATAATTCACCCCTCCACTTT

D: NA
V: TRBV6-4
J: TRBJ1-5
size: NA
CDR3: CASSRESNQPQHF
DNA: TGTGCCAGCAGCCGAGAAAGCAATCAGCCCCAGCATTTT

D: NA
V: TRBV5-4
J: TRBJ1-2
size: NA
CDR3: CASSLTVIGGWGNGYTF
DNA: TGTGCCAGCAGCTTGACCGTGATTGGGGGATGGGGTAATGGCTACACCTTC

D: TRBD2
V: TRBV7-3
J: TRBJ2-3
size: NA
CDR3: CASSLGISGTTGDTQYF
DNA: TGTGCCAGCAGCTTAGGGATCTCCGGGACTACCGGGGATACGCAGTATTTT

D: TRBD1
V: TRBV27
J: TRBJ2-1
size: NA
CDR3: CASSFAGTGGTYNEQFF
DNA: TGTGCCAGCAGTTTTGCCGGGACAGGGGGAACCTACAATGAGCAGTTCTTC

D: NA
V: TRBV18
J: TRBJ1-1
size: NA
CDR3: CASSPGQGTYTEAFF
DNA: TGTGCCAGCTCACCAGGGCAGGGGACCTACACTGAAGCTTTCTTT

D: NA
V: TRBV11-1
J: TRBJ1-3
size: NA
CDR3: CASSQQGDSGNTIYF
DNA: TGTGCCAGCAGCCAACAGGGAGACTCTGGAAACACCATATATTTT

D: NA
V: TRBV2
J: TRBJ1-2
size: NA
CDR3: CASGDVYGYTF
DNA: TGTGCCAGCGGGGACGTTTATGGCTACACCTTC

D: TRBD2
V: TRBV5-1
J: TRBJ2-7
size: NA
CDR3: CASSKGLAGTYEQYF
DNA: TGCGCCAGCAGCAAAGGACTAGCGGGTACCTACGAGCAGTACTTC

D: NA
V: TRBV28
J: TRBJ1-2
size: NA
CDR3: CASSLGRHYGYTF
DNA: TGTGCCAGCAGTCTAGGCCGCCACTATGGCTACACCTTC

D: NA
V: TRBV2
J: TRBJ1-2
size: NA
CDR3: CASSGGRQSYGYTF
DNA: TGTGCCAGCAGTGGGGGGAGACAGAGCTATGGCTACACCTTC

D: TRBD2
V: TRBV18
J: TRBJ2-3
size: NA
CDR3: CASSPPGAGVTDTQYF
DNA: TGTGCCAGCTCACCACCGGGAGCGGGGGTCACAGATACGCAGTATTTT

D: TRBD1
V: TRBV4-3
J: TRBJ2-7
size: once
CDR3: CASSQEGGTGGYEQYF
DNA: TGCGCCAGCAGCCAAGAAGGGGGGACAGGGGGCTACGAGCAGTACTTC

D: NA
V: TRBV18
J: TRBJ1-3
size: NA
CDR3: CASSPPGGFRPSGNTIYF
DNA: TGTGCCAGCTCACCACCTGGGGGTTTTCGACCCTCTGGAAACACCATATATTTT

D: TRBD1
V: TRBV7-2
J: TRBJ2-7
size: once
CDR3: CASSGGGTGAYEQYF
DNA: TGTGCCAGCAGCGGTGGGGGGACAGGAGCCTACGAGCAGTACTTC

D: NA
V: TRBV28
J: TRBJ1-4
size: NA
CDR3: CASSFRLFF
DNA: TGTGCCAGCAGTTTTAGACTGTTTTTT

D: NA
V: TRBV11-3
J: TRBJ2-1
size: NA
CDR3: CASSLESSSQGINEQFF
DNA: TGTGCCAGCAGCTTAGAAAGTTCTTCACAGGGAATAAATGAGCAGTTCTTC

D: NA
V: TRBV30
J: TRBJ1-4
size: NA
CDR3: CAWSQGSLEKLFF
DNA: TGTGCCTGGAGCCAGGGTTCTCTTGAAAAACTGTTTTTT

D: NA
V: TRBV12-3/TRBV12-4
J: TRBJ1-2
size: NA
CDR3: CASSLDRLYYTF
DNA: TGTGCCAGCAGTTTAGACAGACTTTACTACACCTTC

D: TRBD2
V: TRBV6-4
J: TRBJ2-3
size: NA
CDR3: CASSDGAGGTDTQYF
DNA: TGTGCCAGCAGTGATGGGGCGGGAGGTACAGATACGCAGTATTTT

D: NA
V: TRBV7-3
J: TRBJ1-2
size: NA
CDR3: CASSLTSSSFGGYTF
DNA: TGTGCCAGCAGCTTAACGTCATCCAGTTTTGGCGGCTACACCTTC

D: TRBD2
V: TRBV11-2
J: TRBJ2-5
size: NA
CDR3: CASSLVAGGPSHRQETQYF
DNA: TGTGCCAGCAGCCTGGTGGCGGGAGGGCCCTCCCACCGCCAAGAGACCCAGTACTTC

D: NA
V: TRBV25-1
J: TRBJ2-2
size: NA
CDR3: CASSEAETRTGELFF
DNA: TGTGCCAGCAGTGAAGCGGAAACAAGGACCGGGGAGCTGTTTTTT

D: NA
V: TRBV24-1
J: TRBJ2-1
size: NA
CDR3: CATSDTGTDLYNEQFF
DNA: TGTGCCACCAGTGACACCGGGACGGATTTATACAATGAGCAGTTCTTC

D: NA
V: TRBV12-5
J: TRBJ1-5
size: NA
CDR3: CASGPHSEPQHF
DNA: TGTGCTAGTGGCCCCCACAGCGAGCCCCAGCATTTT

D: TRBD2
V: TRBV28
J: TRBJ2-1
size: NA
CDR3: CASSPPGGRNNEQFF
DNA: TGTGCCAGCAGCCCCCCCGGCGGGAGGAACAATGAGCAGTTCTTC

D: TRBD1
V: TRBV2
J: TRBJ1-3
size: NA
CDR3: CASRDRGFSGNTIYF
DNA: TGTGCCAGCAGGGACAGGGGATTTTCGGGAAACACCATATATTTT

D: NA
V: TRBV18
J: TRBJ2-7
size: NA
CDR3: CASSPVQGNEQYF
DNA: TGTGCCAGCTCACCGGTGCAGGGGAACGAGCAGTACTTC